This TCR beta chain was captured by sequencing in a study of shared clonotypes between healthy human individuals. The V end lost 7 bases, the J end lost 2 bases, and 16 bases lay between the germline ends. This CDR3 is 15 amino acids long. Germline values: CDR1 MNHEY, CDR2 SMNVEV (reference sequence). Per the authors' pipeline: Filtering differed since immunoSEQ provided only junctions, with no quality scores. This table comes from immunoSEQ multiplex PCR, and its TCRdb copy is limited to in-frame clones, with some not included. V and J calls and clone size are given by that table; D and trimming were obtained from the DNA. In the table there are over a million clones, roughly 96% of which are singletons.

The sequence was collected from a man aged 25 to 45 in good health. The chain is built from TRBV27 and TRBJ2-3; D not resolved. Source material: naive CD4+ T cells sorted from blood. Subset defined: CD45RA+ positively selected. The chain's CDR3 is CASILRMTLTDTQYF. In nucleotides, the CDR3 is TGTGCCAGCATCCTTAGAATGACACTCACAGATACGCAGTATTTT.